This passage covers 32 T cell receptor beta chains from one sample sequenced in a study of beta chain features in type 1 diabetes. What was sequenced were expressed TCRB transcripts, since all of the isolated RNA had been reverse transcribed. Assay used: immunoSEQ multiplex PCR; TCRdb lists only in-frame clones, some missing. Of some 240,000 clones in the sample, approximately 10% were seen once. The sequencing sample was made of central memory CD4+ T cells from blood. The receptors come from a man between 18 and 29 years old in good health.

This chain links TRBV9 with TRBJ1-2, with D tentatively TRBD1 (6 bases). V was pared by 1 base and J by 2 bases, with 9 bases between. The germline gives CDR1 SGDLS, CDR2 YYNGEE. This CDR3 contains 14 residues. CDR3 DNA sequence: TGTGCCAGCAGCGTACTAGGGGGAAACTATGGCTACACCTTC. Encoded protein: CASSVLGGNYGYTF.

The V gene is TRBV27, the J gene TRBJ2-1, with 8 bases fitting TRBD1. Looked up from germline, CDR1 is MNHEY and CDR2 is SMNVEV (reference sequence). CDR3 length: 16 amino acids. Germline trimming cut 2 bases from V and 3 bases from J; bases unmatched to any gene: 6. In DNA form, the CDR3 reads TGTGCCAGCAGTTTACGTCGGGACAGGATCTACAATGAGCAGTTCTTC. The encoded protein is CASSLRRDRIYNEQFF.

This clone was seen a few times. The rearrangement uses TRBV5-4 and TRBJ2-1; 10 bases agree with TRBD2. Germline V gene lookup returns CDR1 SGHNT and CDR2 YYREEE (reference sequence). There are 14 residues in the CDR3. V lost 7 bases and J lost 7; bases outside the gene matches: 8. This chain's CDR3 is CASFSMTSGNEQFF. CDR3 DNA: TGTGCCAGCTTCTCCATGACTAGCGGGAATGAGCAGTTCTTC.

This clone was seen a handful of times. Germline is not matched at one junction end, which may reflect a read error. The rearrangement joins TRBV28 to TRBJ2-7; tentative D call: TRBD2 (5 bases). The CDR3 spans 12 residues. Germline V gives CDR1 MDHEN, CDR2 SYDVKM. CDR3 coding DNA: TGTGCCAGCAGTCGGACGGAGGCCCGAAGGAGCTTC. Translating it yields CASSRTEARRSF. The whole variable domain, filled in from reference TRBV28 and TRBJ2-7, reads DVKVTQSSRYLVKRTGEKVFLECVQDMDHENMFWYRQDPGLGLRLIYFSYDVKMKEKGDIPEGYSVSREKKERFSLILESASTNQTSMYLCASSRTEARRSFGPGTRLTVT.

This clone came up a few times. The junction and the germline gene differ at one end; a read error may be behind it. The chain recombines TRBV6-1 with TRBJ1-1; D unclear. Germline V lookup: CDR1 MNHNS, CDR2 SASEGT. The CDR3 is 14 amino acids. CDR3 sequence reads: CAISESQENTEAFF. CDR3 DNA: TGTGCCATCAGTGAGTCACAAGAGAACACTGAAGCTTTCTTT.

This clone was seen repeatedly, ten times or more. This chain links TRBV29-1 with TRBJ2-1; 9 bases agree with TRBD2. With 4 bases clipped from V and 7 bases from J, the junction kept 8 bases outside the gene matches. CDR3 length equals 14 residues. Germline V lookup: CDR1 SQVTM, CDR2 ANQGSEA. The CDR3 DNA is TGCAGCGTTGTGGGACTAGCTCCCCGGAATGAGCAGTTCTTC. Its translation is CSVVGLAPRNEQFF.

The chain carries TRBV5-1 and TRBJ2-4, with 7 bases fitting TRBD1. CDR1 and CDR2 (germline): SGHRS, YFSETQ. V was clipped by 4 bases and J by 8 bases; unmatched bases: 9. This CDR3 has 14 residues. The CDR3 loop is CASSPTGQPDIQYF. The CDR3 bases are TGCGCCAGCAGCCCGACAGGGCAACCCGACATTCAGTACTTC.

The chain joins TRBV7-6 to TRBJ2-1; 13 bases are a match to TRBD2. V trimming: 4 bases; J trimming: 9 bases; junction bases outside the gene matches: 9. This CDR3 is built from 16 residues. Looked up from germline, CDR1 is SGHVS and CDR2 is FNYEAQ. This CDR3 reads CASSYGLAGAPGEQFF. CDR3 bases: TGTGCCAGCAGCTATGGACTAGCGGGAGCCCCGGGTGAGCAGTTCTTC.

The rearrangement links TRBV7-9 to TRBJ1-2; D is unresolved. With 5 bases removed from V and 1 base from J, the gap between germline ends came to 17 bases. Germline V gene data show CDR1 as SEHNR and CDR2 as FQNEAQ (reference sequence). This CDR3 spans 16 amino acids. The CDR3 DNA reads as TGTGCCAGCAGCCCTAATTATGGGGAGCATAACTATGGCTACACCTTC. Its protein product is CASSPNYGEHNYGYTF.

CDR3 nucleotides: TGTGCCAGCAGCTTAGCGCGACAGGCGAGAGATAGGTATCAGCCCCAGCATTTT. Its translation: CASSLARQARDRYQPQHF. The V and J genes are TRBV7-2 and TRBJ1-5; the D gene is possibly TRBD1 (6 bases). V shed 0 bases and J shed 5 bases, with 20 bases lying between them. This CDR3 has 18 residues. The V gene's germline CDR1 is SGHTA and CDR2 FQGNSA.

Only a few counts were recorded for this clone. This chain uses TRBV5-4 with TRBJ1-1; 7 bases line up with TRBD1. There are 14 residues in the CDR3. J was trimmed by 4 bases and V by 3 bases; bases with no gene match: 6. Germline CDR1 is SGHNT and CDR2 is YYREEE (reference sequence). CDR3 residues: CASSSGGRSTEAFF. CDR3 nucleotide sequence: TGTGCCAGCAGCTCAGGGGGTAGGAGCACTGAAGCTTTCTTT.

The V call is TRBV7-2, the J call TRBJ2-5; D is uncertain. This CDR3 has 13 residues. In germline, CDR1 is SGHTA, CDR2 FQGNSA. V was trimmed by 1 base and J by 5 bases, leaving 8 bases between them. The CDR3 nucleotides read TGTGCCAGCAGCTTAGGGCGTGCGGAGACCCAGTACTTC. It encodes CASSLGRAETQYF.

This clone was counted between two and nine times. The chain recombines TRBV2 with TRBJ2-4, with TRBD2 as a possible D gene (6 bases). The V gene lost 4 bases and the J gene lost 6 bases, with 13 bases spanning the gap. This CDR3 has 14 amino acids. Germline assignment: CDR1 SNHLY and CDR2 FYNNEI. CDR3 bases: TGTGCCAGCAGTGCGGCGGAAGCGGGAAACATTCAGTACTTC. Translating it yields CASSAAEAGNIQYF. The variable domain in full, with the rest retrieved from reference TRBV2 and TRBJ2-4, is EPEVTQTPSHQVTQMGQEVILRCVPISNHLYFYWYRQILGQKVEFLVSFYNNEISEKSEIFDDQFSVERPDGSNFTLKIRSTKLEDSAMYFCASSAAEAGNIQYFGAGTRLSVL.

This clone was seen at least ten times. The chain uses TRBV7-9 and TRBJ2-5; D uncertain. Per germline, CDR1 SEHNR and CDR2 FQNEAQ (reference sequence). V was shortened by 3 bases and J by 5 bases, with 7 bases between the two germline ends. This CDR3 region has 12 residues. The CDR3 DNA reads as TGTGCCAGCAGCTTCTCCGGGGAGACCCAGTACTTC. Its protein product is CASSFSGETQYF.

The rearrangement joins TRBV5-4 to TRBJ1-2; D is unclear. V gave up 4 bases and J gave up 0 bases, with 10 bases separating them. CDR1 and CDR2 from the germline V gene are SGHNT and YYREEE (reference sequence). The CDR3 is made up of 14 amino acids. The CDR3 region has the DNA TGTGCCAGCAGCCCCCCGAGGGCTAACTATGGCTACACCTTC. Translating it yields CASSPPRANYGYTF.

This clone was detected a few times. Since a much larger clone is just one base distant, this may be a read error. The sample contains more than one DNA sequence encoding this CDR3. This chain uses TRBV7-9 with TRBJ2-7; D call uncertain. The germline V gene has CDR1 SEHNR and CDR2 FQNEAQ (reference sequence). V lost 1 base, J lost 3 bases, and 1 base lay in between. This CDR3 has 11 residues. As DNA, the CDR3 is TGTGCCAGCAGCTTAGACTACGAGCAGTACTTC. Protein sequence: CASSLDYEQYF.

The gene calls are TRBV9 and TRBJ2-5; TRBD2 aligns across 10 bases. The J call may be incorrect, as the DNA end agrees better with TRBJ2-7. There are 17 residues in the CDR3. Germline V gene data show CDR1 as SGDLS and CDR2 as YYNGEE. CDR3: CASSATSPSGSAREQYF. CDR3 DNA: TGTGCCAGCAGCGCAACTAGCCCTAGCGGGAGTGCGCGCGAGCAGTACTTC.

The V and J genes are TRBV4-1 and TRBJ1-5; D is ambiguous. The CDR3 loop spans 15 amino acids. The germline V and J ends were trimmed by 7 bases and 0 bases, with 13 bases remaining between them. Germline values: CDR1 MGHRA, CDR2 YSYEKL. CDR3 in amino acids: CASTPEPYSNQPQHF. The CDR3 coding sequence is TGCGCCAGCACGCCGGAGCCGTATAGCAATCAGCCCCAGCATTTT.

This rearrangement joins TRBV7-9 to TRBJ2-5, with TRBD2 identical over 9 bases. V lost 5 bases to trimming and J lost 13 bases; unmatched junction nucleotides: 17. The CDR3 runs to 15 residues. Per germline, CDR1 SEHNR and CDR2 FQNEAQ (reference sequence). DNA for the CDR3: TGTGCCAGCAGCACCGGACCGGGACTAGCCAATTACCCGTACTTC. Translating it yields CASSTGPGLANYPYF.

In DNA form, the CDR3 reads TGTGCCAGCTTTTTAACGCCCCCTTACGAGGATAGGCGAGCCTACAATGAGCAGTTCTTC. This gives the protein CASFLTPPYEDRRAYNEQFF. This chain uses TRBV21-1 with TRBJ2-1; TRBD2 reflects the table's D call only, with no check against the DNA. TRBV21-1 is a known pseudogene. CDR3 length: 20 amino acids.

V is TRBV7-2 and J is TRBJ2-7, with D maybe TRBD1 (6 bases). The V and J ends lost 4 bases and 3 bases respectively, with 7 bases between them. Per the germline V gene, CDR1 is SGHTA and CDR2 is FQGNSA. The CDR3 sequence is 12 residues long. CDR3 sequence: CASSSQGYEQYF. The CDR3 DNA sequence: TGTGCCAGCAGCTCACAGGGCTACGAGCAGTACTTC.

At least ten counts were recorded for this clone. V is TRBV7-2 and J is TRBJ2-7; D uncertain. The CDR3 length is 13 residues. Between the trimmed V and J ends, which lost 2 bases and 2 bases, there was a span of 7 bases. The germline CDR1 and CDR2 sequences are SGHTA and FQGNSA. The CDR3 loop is CASSLTRTYEQYF. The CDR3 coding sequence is TGTGCCAGCAGCTTAACCCGGACCTACGAGCAGTACTTC.

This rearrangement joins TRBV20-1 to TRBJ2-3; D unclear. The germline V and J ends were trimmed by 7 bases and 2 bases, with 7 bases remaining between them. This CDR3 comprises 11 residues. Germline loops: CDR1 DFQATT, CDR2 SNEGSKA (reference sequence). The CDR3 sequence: CSVVFTDTQYF. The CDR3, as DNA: TGCAGTGTCGTATTCACAGATACGCAGTATTTT.

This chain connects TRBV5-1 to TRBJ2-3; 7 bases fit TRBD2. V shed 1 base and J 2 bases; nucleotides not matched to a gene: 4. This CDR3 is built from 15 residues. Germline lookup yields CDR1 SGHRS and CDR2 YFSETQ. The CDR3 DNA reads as TGCGCCAGCAGCTTGCCAGCGGGATTCACAGATACGCAGTATTTT. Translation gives CASSLPAGFTDTQYF.

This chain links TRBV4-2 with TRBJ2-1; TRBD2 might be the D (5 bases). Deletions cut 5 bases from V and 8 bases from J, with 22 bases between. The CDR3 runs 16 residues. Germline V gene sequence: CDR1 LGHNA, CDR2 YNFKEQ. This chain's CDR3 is CASSSPSNLLRDEQFF. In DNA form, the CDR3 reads TGTGCCAGCAGCAGCCCTAGCAACCTCCTTCGGGATGAGCAGTTCTTC.

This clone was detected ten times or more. The CDR3 nucleotides are TGTGCCTGGGCCCAGGGCAGAATGGCTCAGTACTTC. This gives the protein CAWAQGRMAQYF. The rearrangement uses TRBV30 and TRBJ2-4, with D perhaps matching TRBD1 (5 bases). V was clipped by 5 bases and J by 12 bases, with 17 bases between them. CDR1 and CDR2 from the germline V gene are GTSNPN and SVGIG (reference sequence). This CDR3 comprises 12 residues.

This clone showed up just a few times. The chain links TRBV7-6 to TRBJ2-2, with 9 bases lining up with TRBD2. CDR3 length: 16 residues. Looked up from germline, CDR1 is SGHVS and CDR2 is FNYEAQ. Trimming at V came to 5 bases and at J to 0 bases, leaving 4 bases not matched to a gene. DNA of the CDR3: TGTGCCAGCAGCCGAACTAGCGGGTCGAACACCGGGGAGCTGTTTTTT. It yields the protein CASSRTSGSNTGELFF. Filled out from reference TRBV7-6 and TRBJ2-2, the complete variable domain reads GAGVSQSPRYKVTKRGQDVALRCDPISGHVSLYWYRQALGQGPEFLTYFNYEAQQDKSGLPNDRFSAERPEGSISTLTIQRTEQRDSAMYRCASSRTSGSNTGELFFGEGSRLTVL.

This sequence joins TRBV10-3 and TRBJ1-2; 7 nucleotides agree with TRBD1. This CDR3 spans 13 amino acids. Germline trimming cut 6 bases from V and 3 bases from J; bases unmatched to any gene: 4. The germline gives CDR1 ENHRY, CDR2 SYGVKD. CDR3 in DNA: TGTGCCATCAGCGCCGGACAGGACTATGGCTACACCTTC. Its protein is CAISAGQDYGYTF.

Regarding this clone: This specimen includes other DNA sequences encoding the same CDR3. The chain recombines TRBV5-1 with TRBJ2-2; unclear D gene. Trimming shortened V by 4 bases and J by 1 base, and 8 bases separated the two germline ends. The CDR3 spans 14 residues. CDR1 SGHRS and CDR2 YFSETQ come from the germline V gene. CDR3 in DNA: TGCGCCAGCAGCGCCGGAGAGAACACCGGGGAGCTGTTTTTT. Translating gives CASSAGENTGELFF.

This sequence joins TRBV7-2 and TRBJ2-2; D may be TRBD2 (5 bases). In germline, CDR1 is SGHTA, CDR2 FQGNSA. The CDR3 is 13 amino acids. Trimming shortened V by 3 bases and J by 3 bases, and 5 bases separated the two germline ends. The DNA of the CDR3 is TGTGCCAGCAGCTTGGACTACACCGGGGAGCTGTTTTTT. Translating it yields CASSLDYTGELFF. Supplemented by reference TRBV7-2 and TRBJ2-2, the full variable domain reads GAGVSQSPSNKVTEKGKDVELRCDPISGHTALYWYRQSLGQGLEFLIYFQGNSAPDKSGLPSDRFSAERTGGSVSTLTIQRTQQEDSAVYLCASSLDYTGELFFGEGSRLTVL.

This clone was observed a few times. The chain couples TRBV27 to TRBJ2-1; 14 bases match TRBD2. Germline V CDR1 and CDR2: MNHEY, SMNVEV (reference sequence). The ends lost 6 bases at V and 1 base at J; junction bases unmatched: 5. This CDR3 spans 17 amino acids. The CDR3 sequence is CASSVRLAGGSYNEQFF. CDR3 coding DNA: TGTGCCAGCAGCGTCCGACTAGCGGGAGGGTCCTACAATGAGCAGTTCTTC.

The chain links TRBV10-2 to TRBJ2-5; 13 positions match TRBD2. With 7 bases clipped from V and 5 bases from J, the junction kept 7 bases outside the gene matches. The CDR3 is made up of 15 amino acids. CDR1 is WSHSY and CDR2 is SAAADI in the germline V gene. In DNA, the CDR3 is TGCGCCAGCACCAGGACTAGCGGGAGTGGCGAGACCCAGTACTTC. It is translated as CASTRTSGSGETQYF.